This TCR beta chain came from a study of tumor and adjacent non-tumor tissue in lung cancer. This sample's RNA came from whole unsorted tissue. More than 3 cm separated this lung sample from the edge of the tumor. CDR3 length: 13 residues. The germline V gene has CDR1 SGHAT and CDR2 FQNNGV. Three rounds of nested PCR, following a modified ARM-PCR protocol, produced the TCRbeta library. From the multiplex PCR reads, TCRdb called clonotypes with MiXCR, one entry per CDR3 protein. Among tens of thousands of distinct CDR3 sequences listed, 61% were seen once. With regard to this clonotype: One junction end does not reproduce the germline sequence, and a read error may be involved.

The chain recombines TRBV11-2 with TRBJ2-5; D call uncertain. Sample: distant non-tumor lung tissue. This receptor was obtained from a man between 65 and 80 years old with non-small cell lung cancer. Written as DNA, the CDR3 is TGTGCCAGCAGCTTGAAGTGGGGTGAGACCCAGTATTTC. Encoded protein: CASSLKWGETQYF.